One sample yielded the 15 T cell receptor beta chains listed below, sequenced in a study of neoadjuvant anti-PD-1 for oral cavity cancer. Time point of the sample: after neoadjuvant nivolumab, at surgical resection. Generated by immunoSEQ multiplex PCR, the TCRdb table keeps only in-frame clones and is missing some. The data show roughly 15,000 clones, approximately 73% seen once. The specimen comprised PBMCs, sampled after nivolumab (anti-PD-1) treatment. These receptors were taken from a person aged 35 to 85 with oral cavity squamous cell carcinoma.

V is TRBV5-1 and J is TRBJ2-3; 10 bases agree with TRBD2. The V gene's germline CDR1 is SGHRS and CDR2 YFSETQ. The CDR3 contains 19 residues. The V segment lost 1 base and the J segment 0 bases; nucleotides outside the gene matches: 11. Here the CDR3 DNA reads TGCGCCAGCAGCTTGAGGGGAAGCACTAGCGGGACTAGCACAGATACGCAGTATTTT. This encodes CASSLRGSTSGTSTDTQYF. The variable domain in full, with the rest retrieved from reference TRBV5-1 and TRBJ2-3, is KAGVTQTPRYLIKTRGQQVTLSCSPISGHRSVSWYQQTPGQGLQFLFEYFSETQRNKGNFPGRFSGRQFSNSRSEMNVSTLELGDSALYLCASSLRGSTSGTSTDTQYFGPGTRLTVL.

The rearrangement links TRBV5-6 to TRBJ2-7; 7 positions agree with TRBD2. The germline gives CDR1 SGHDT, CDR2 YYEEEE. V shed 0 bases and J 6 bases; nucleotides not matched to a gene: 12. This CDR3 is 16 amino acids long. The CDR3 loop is CASSLGFGGSLVEQYF. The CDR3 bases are TGTGCCAGCAGCTTGGGCTTCGGCGGGAGCTTGGTCGAGCAGTACTTC.

The CDR3: CASSARGQYNEQFF. The CDR3 nucleotides read TGTGCCAGCAGCGCCAGAGGACAGTACAATGAGCAGTTCTTC. This chain joins TRBV9 and TRBJ2-1; TRBD1 is a possible D gene (6 bases). Germline V lookup: CDR1 SGDLS, CDR2 YYNGEE. The CDR3 sequence is 14 residues long. V lost 3 bases, J lost 4 bases, and 11 bases lay in between.

The CDR3 DNA reads as TGTGCCAGCAGTTCCGGGACAGATAATTCCTACGAGCAGTACTTC. This translates into CASSSGTDNSYEQYF. The gene calls are TRBV6-5 and TRBJ2-7; 7 bases align to TRBD1. The germline gives CDR1 MNHEY, CDR2 SVGAGI. The CDR3 covers 15 residues. Trimming cost V 4 bases and J 1 base; bases outside gene matches: 7.

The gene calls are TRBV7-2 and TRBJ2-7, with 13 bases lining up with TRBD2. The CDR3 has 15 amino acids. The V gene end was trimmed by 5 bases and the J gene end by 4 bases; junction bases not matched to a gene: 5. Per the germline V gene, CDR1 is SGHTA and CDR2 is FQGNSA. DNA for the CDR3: TGTGCCAGCAGCCCCAGGACTAGCGGGGGTTACGAGCAGTACTTC. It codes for CASSPRTSGGYEQYF.

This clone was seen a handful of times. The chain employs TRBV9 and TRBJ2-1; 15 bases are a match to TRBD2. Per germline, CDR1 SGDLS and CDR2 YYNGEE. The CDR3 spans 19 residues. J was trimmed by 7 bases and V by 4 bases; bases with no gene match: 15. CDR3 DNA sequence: TGTGCCAGCAGCACCGGACTAGCGGGAGGGCCCCGGGCCCAGAATGAGCAGTTCTTC. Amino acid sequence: CASSTGLAGGPRAQNEQFF.

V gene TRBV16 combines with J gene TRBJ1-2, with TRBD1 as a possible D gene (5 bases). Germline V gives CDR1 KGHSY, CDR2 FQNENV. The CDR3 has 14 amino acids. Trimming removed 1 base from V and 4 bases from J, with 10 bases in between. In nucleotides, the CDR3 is TGTGCCAGCAGCCAATACTCGGGGGGCTATGGCTACACCTTC. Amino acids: CASSQYSGGYGYTF. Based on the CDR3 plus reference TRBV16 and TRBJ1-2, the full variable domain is GEEVAQTPKHLVRGEGQKAKLYCAPIKGHSYVFWYQQVLKNEFKFLISFQNENVFDETGMPKERFSAKCLPNSPCSLEIQATKLEDSAVYFCASSQYSGGYGYTFGSGTRLTVV.

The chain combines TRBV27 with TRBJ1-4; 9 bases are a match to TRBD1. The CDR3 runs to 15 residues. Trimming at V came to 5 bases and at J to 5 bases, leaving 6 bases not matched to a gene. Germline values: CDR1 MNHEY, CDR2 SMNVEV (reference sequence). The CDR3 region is CASSLAGTGNEKLFF. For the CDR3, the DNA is TGTGCCAGCAGTCTTGCCGGGACAGGGAATGAAAAACTGTTTTTT.

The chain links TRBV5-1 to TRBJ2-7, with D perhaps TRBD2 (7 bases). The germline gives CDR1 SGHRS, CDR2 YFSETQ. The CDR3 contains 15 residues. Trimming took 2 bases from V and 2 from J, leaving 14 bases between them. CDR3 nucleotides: TGCGCCAGCAGCTTAGCGGGCGGGGGCACCTACGAGCAGTACTTC. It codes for CASSLAGGGTYEQYF.

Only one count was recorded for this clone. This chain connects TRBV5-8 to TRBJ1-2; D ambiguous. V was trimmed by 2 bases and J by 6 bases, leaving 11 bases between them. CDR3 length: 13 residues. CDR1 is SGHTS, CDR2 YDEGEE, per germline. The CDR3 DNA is TGTGCCAGCAGCTTAAACCTACGCCATGGCTACACCTTC. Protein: CASSLNLRHGYTF.

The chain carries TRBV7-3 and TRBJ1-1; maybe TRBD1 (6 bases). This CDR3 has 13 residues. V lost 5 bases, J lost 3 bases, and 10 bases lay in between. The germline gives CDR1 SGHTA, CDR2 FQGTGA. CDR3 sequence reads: CASSPGADTEAFF. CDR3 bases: TGTGCCAGCAGCCCAGGGGCTGACACTGAAGCTTTCTTT. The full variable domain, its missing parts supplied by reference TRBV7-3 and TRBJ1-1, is GAGVSQTPSNKVTEKGKYVELRCDPISGHTALYWYRQSLGQGPEFLIYFQGTGAADDSGLPNDRFFAVRPEGSVSTLKIQRTERGDSAVYLCASSPGADTEAFFGQGTRLTVV.

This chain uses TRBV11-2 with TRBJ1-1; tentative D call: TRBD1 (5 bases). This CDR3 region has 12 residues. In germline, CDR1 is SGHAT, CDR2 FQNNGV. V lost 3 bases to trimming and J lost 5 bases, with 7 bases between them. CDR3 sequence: CASSFWGTEAFF. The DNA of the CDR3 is TGTGCCAGCAGCTTCTGGGGGACTGAAGCTTTCTTT.

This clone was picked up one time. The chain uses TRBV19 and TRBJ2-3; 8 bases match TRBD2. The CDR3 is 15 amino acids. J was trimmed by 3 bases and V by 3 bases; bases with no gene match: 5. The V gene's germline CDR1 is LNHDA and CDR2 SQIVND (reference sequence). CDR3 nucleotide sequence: TGTGCCAGTAGTATTAGCGGGATTCGTACAGATACGCAGTATTTT. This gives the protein CASSISGIRTDTQYF.

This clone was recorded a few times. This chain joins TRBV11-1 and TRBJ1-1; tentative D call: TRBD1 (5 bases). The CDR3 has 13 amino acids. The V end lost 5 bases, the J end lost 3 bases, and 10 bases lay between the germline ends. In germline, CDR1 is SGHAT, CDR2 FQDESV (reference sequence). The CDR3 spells CASSPGGYTEAFF. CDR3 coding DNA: TGTGCCAGCAGCCCTGGGGGGTACACTGAAGCTTTCTTT.

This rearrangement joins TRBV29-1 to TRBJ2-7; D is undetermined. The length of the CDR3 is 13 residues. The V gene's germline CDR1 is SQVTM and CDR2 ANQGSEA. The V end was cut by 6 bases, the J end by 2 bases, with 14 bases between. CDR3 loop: CSVVIVTTYEQYF. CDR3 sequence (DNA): TGCAGCGTCGTTATAGTTACTACCTACGAGCAGTACTTC.